This entry is about one T cell receptor beta chain. Its specificity is unknown. This entry belongs to a study of T cell responses to AZD1222 COVID-19 vaccine. The study's findings and limits: Spike-specific TCR breadth and depth grew following two AZD1222 doses. Just a handful of AZD1222 recipients tested seropositive at baseline. Most donors were white British and more were female, and clonal diversity was possibly underestimated. Unmutated regions of variants are reportedly targeted by nearly half of spike-specific TCRs.

Assay used: immunoSEQ multiplex PCR; TCRdb lists only in-frame clones, some missing. The table records about 150,000 clones, 85% to 95% of them present only once. Material: peripheral blood, obtained on day 0 of AZD1222 vaccination. This receptor was obtained from an adult in good health.

The CDR3 protein is CASSKTVPATEAFF. CDR3 coding DNA: TGTGCCAGCAGTAAGACAGTCCCCGCCACTGAAGCTTTCTTT. The rearrangement joins TRBV6-5 to TRBJ1-1; maybe TRBD1 (5 bases). V was trimmed by 5 bases and J by 4 bases, leaving 14 bases between them. Germline V gives CDR1 MNHEY, CDR2 SVGAGI. CDR3 length equals 14 residues.